What follows are 13 T cell receptor beta chains derived from one specimen sequenced in a study of blood T cell repertoires in COVID-19. The data were produced by immunoSEQ multiplex PCR, yet TCRdb's version contains in-frame clones alone and is incomplete. The sample yields about 220,000 clones, 70% to 85% seen once. Source material: PBMCs or T cells enriched from blood (not recorded which). Receptors were obtained from a woman between 55 and 75 years old who had recovered from COVID-19.

The chain links TRBV15 to TRBJ1-2; 9 positions agree with TRBD1. The CDR3 is made up of 15 amino acids. Germline values: CDR1 LNHNV, CDR2 YYDKDF (reference sequence). V shed 3 bases and J 8 bases; nucleotides not matched to a gene: 10. The CDR3 nucleotides are TGTGCCACCAGCAGGGATCGTGGGACAGGGTACGGCTACACCTTC. As protein: CATSRDRGTGYGYTF.

This clone was observed a few times. The rearrangement links TRBV13 to TRBJ2-1; the D gene is possibly TRBD2 (7 bases). CDR3 size: 15 residues. The V gene lost 0 bases and the J gene lost 8 bases, with 14 bases spanning the gap. CDR1 and CDR2 from the germline V gene are PRHDT and FYEKMQ (reference sequence). The CDR3: CASSLGLIGGDEQFF. In nucleotides, the CDR3 is TGTGCCAGCAGCTTAGGCCTAATAGGGGGGGATGAGCAGTTCTTC. Variable domain in full (rest from reference TRBV13 and TRBJ2-1): AAGVIQSPRHLIKEKRETATLKCYPIPRHDTVYWYQQGPGQDPQFLISFYEKMQSDKGSIPDRFSAQQFSDYHSELNMSSLELGDSALYFCASSLGLIGGDEQFFGPGTRLTVL.

As to this clone: The sample contains more than one DNA sequence encoding this CDR3. This sequence joins TRBV9 and TRBJ2-1; maybe TRBD2 (5 bases). Germline CDR1 SGDLS, CDR2 YYNGEE. CDR3 size: 12 residues. V was cut by 3 bases and J by 10 bases, with 11 bases left in between. CDR3 in amino acids: CASSGPGGEQFF. DNA for the CDR3: TGTGCCAGCAGCGGCCCTGGAGGCGAGCAGTTCTTC.

The chain combines TRBV5-1 with TRBJ2-7; 9 bases are shared with TRBD1. V gave up 4 bases and J gave up 9 bases; unmatched junction bases: 11. The CDR3 has 14 amino acids. CDR1 is SGHRS and CDR2 is YFSETQ in the germline V gene. CDR3 nucleotides: TGCGCCAGCAGCCCCGCGACAGGGGGTACGAGGCAGTACTTC. Translating it yields CASSPATGGTRQYF.

The genes are TRBV7-9 and TRBJ1-6; TRBD1 matches at 9 bases. CDR1 SEHNR and CDR2 FQNEAQ come from the germline V gene (reference sequence). The CDR3 has 14 residues. V trimming: 3 bases; J trimming: 8 bases; junction bases outside the gene matches: 2. The CDR3 spells CASSFGTGYSPLHF. The DNA of the CDR3 is TGTGCCAGCAGCTTTGGGACAGGGTATTCACCCCTCCACTTT.

The chain uses TRBV3-1 (or the pseudogene TRBV3-2) and TRBJ2-7; 9 bases agree with TRBD2. The CDR3 extends over 16 amino acids. V dropped 4 bases and J dropped 8; count of bases not matched to a gene: 15. In germline, CDR1 is LGHDT, CDR2 YNNKEL (reference sequence). CDR3 amino acids: CASSLTVLAGLSQQYF. The CDR3 bases are TGTGCCAGCAGCCTCACGGTCCTAGCGGGGCTCAGCCAGCAGTACTTC.

The chain couples TRBV6-2 or TRBV6-3 to TRBJ1-2, with 7 bases identical to TRBD1. Trimming took 5 bases from V and 4 from J; bases not matched to a gene: 16. This CDR3 is built from 17 residues. From germline, CDR1 is MNHEY and CDR2 SVGEGT. CDR3 sequence reads: CASSPRTGLLRGYGYTF. The CDR3 nucleotides read TGTGCCAGCAGTCCCCGGACAGGACTCCTGAGGGGCTATGGCTACACCTTC.

The rearrangement uses TRBV3-1 (or the pseudogene TRBV3-2) and TRBJ2-1, with 13 bases aligning to TRBD2. The CDR3 contains 17 residues. V shed 5 bases, J shed 2 bases, and the junction held 6 bases outside the gene matches. The V gene's germline CDR1 is LGHDT and CDR2 YNNKEL (reference sequence). As DNA, the CDR3 is TGTGCCAGCAGCTTAGGACTAGCGGGGGTGCCCTACAATGAGCAGTTCTTC. Translation: CASSLGLAGVPYNEQFF.

V gene TRBV6-5 combines with J gene TRBJ1-1; a possible D gene is TRBD1 (6 bases). CDR1 and CDR2 from the germline V gene are MNHEY and SVGAGI. This CDR3 is 13 amino acids long. V dropped 3 bases and J dropped 10 bases, with 15 bases sitting between them. The DNA of the CDR3 is TGTGCCAGCAGTTATGACAGGACGGTGAGAGCTTTCTTT. This encodes CASSYDRTVRAFF.

This clone was counted a single time. The CDR3 DNA follows: TGTGCCAGCAGCGGGACAGGGCGGGACTATGGCTACACCTTC. It translates to CASSGTGRDYGYTF. The rearrangement links TRBV6-6 to TRBJ1-2; 9 nucleotides match TRBD1. Trimming took 6 bases from V and 3 from J; bases not matched to a gene: 5. Germline V gives CDR1 MNHNY, CDR2 SVGAGI (reference sequence). The CDR3 length is 14 residues.

The V and J genes are TRBV15 and TRBJ2-1; the D gene is possibly TRBD1 (6 bases). Between the trimmed V and J ends, which lost 3 bases and 6 bases, there was a span of 18 bases. The CDR3 sequence is 16 residues long. Germline-derived CDR1 and CDR2 are LNHNV and YYDKDF (reference sequence). The CDR3 region is CATSSGGTGRGNEQFF. CDR3 DNA sequence: TGTGCCACCAGCAGTGGTGGGACCGGCAGGGGCAATGAGCAGTTCTTC.

The chain is built from TRBV4-1 and TRBJ2-7; D is unresolved. The germline V and J ends were trimmed by 0 bases and 1 base, with 10 bases remaining between them. Per the germline V gene, CDR1 is MGHRA and CDR2 is YSYEKL. The CDR3 has 15 amino acids. CDR3 sequence (DNA): TGCGCCAGCAGCCAAGATCCCCCGGTTTCCTACGAGCAGTACTTC. As protein: CASSQDPPVSYEQYF.

This clone has only a few counts. The CDR3 DNA follows: TGTGCCAGCAGCCAAATAAACAGGGGAATGAGAACCGGGGAGCTGTTTTTT. This gives the protein CASSQINRGMRTGELFF. The rearrangement links TRBV14 to TRBJ2-2, with TRBD1 matching over 7 bases. In germline, CDR1 is SGHDN, CDR2 FVKESK. CDR3 length: 17 amino acids. J was trimmed by 5 bases and V by 2 bases; bases with no gene match: 11.